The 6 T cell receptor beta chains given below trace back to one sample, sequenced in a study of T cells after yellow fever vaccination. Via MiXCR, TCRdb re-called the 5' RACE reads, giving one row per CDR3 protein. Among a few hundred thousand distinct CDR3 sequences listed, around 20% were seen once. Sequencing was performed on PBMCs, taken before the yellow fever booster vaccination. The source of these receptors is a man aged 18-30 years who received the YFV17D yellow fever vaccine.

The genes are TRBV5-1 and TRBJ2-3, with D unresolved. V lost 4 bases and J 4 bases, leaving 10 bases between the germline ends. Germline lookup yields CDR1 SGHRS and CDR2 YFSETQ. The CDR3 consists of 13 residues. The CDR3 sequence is CASSPRLSDTQYF. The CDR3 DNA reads TGCGCCAGCAGCCCGCGACTTTCAGATACGCAGTATTTT.

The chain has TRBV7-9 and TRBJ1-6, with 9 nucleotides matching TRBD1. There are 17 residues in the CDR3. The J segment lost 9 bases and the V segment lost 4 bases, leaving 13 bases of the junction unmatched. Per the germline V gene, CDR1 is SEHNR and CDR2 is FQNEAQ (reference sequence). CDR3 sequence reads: CASSSGGAGQGTSPLHF. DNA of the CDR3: TGTGCCAGCAGCTCTGGTGGTGCTGGACAGGGGACTTCACCCCTCCACTTT.

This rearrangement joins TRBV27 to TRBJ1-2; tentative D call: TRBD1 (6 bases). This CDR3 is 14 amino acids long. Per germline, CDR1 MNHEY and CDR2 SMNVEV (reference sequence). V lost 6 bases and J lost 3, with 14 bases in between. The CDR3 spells CASRRGGADYGYTF. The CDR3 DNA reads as TGTGCCAGCAGGCGTGGGGGCGCGGACTATGGCTACACCTTC.

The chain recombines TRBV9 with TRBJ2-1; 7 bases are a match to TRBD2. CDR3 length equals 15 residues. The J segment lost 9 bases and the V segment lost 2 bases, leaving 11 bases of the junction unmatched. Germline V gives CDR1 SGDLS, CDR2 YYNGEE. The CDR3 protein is CASSVGLAGEGEQFF. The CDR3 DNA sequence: TGTGCCAGCAGCGTGGGTTTGGCGGGGGAGGGTGAGCAGTTCTTC.

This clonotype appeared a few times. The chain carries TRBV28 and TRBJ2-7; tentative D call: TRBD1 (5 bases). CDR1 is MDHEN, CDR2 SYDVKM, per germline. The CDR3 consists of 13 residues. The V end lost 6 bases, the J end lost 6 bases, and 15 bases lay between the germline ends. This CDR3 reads CASSSRVKGEQYV. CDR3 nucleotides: TGTGCCAGCAGCTCCAGGGTTAAGGGCGAGCAGTACGTC.

CDR3 sequence (DNA): TGCGCCAGCAGACTCCTAAGGACAGGGGCCCCTTACAATGAGCAGTTCTTC. Translated, it gives CASRLLRTGAPYNEQFF. The V gene is TRBV5-1, the J gene TRBJ2-1, with 9 bases matching TRBD1. The trim removed 5 bases at V and 4 bases at J, leaving 13 bases unmatched. The CDR3 is made up of 17 amino acids. The germline gives CDR1 SGHRS, CDR2 YFSETQ.